A single T cell receptor beta chain is shown here with its context. What it binds is not known. Germline V gene lookup returns CDR1 SGHRS and CDR2 YFSETQ. The V gene lost 3 bases and the J gene lost 3 bases, with 18 bases spanning the gap. This CDR3 contains 17 residues. The data belong to a study of shared clonotypes between healthy human individuals. Study in general: The cohort had two women and a few men, ages 18 to 49.

The naive CD8 fraction comprised CD45RO-negative cells positively selected for CCR7 and excluded terminally differentiated effector memory CD45RA+ cells. TCRdb's copy holds only in-frame clones and misses some; the assay was immunoSEQ multiplex PCR. The data show around 2.1 million clones, just over 90% seen once. General observations from the study: All-four-donor shared clonotypes had higher generation probabilities than non-shared clonotypes did. Estimated richness was generally greater in naive than memory subsets.

The receptor was isolated from a man between 18 and 35 years old in good health. Some clones in this sample may be carry-over from other donors' samples. The V call is TRBV5-1, the J call TRBJ2-2; D perhaps matches TRBD2 (6 bases). The sequencing input was naive CD8+ T cells from PBMCs. CDR3 nucleotide sequence: TGCGCCAGCAGCTCACAGCGGGTACTCGGGTACACCGGGGAGCTGTTTTTT. It translates to CASSSQRVLGYTGELFF.